The 25 T cell receptor beta chains in this list originate from one sample, sequenced in a study of blood T cell repertoires in COVID-19. The assay was immunoSEQ multiplex PCR, and TCRdb's table has in-frame clones only and misses some. The profile shows about 220,000 clones, approximately 83% of them singletons. Sequenced material: peripheral blood. The receptors originated from a woman in her thirties who had recovered from COVID-19.

The chain carries TRBV2 and TRBJ2-7, with D possibly being TRBD2 (6 bases). Trimming removed 7 bases from V and 3 bases from J, with 13 bases in between. The CDR3 runs to 13 residues. Germline CDR1 reads SNHLY; CDR2 reads FYNNEI. CDR3 region: CASTGGVLYEQYF. CDR3 nucleotide sequence: TGTGCCAGCACAGGCGGGGTCCTCTACGAGCAGTACTTC.

CDR3 in DNA: TGTGCCAGCTCCACTGAGAGCCCCCTCATGAACACTGAAGCTTTCTTT. Its translation: CASSTESPLMNTEAFF. The V call is TRBV18, the J call TRBJ1-1, with no clear D. V lost 6 bases and J 0 bases, leaving 17 bases between the germline ends. CDR1 and CDR2 (germline): KGHSH, LQKENI. The CDR3 sequence is 16 residues long.

The chain carries TRBV6-6 and TRBJ1-2, with TRBD1 matching 7 bases. Germline V gene lookup returns CDR1 MNHNY and CDR2 SVGAGI (reference sequence). This CDR3 spans 13 amino acids. Trimming at V came to 6 bases and at J to 8 bases, leaving 9 bases not matched to a gene. The CDR3 coding sequence is TGTGCCAGCAGCCGACAGGGAATGAACGGCTACACCTTC. The encoded protein is CASSRQGMNGYTF.

The J gene is TRBJ2-2, the V gene TRBV6-6, with D maybe TRBD2 (6 bases). V dropped 5 bases and J dropped 7 bases, with 14 bases sitting between them. There are 14 residues in the CDR3. The germline CDR1 and CDR2 sequences are MNHNY and SVGAGI (reference sequence). The CDR3 sequence is CASSLGGIFGELFF. The CDR3 bases are TGTGCCAGCAGTCTCGGGGGAATTTTCGGGGAGCTGTTTTTT.

The rearrangement links TRBV27 to TRBJ2-1; 10 bases agree with TRBD1. CDR3 length: 12 amino acids. Trimming took 5 bases from V and 16 from J; bases not matched to a gene: 8. In germline, CDR1 is MNHEY, CDR2 SMNVEV (reference sequence). The CDR3 sequence is CASSPSGQGEFF. The CDR3 DNA sequence: TGTGCCAGCAGTCCCTCCGGACAGGGGGAATTCTTC.

The chain employs TRBV7-9 and TRBJ2-1; 11 bases align to TRBD2. The CDR3 sequence is 17 residues long. The germline gives CDR1 SEHNR, CDR2 FQNEAQ (reference sequence). V lost 5 bases and J lost 0; bases outside the gene matches: 6. DNA for the CDR3: TGTGCCAGCAGCACGCTAGCGGGGGGACCCTCCTACAATGAGCAGTTCTTC. It encodes CASSTLAGGPSYNEQFF.

The genes are TRBV9 and TRBJ1-1; 7 positions match TRBD1. V gave up 3 bases and J gave up 5 bases; unmatched junction bases: 7. CDR1 SGDLS and CDR2 YYNGEE come from the germline V gene. This CDR3 has 14 amino acids. The CDR3 DNA follows: TGTGCCAGCAGCGGCACAGGGGCTAGTACTGAAGCTTTCTTT. Encoded protein: CASSGTGASTEAFF.

V is TRBV2 and J is TRBJ2-5, with D hard to call. The V and J ends lost 4 bases and 1 base respectively, with 7 bases between them. The germline V gene encodes CDR1 SNHLY and CDR2 FYNNEI. There are 13 residues in the CDR3. This chain's CDR3 is CASSGLFQETQYF. The CDR3 DNA reads as TGTGCCAGCAGTGGCCTATTCCAAGAGACCCAGTACTTC.

The DNA for the CDR3 is TGTGCCAGCAAGGGCAGGACAGGAGGTAACACTGAAGCTTTCTTT. It encodes CASKGRTGGNTEAFF. V is TRBV2 and J is TRBJ1-1, with TRBD1 identical over 7 bases. CDR3 size: 15 residues. V lost 7 bases and J lost 2; bases outside the gene matches: 10. The germline gives CDR1 SNHLY, CDR2 FYNNEI.

The rearrangement uses TRBV27 and TRBJ2-2; no clear D. The CDR3 is 13 residues long. The germline V gene has CDR1 MNHEY and CDR2 SMNVEV (reference sequence). Trimming left V 2 bases short and J 6 bases short, with 7 bases between. As DNA, the CDR3 is TGTGCCAGCAGTTTACCCCCGGCCGGGGAGCTGTTTTTT. It specifies CASSLPPAGELFF.

The chain couples TRBV4-1 to TRBJ2-1; 9 bases match TRBD2. The CDR3 runs to 17 residues. Germline V gives CDR1 MGHRA, CDR2 YSYEKL. Trimming removed 1 base from V and 0 bases from J; junction bases left unmatched: 4. The CDR3 is CASSQANSGGSYNEQFF. For the CDR3, the DNA is TGCGCCAGCAGCCAAGCTAATAGCGGGGGCTCCTACAATGAGCAGTTCTTC.

This sequence joins TRBV4-2 and TRBJ1-4; 7 nucleotides align to TRBD1. In germline, CDR1 is LGHNA, CDR2 YNFKEQ. The CDR3 length is 16 residues. Unmatched junction bases numbered 8, after V lost 1 base and J lost 6 bases. CDR3: CASSQGNRGHYEKLFF. The CDR3 DNA reads as TGTGCCAGCAGCCAAGGGAACAGGGGCCATTATGAAAAACTGTTTTTT.

The rearrangement uses TRBV7-6 and TRBJ2-6; D remains ambiguous. In germline, CDR1 is SGHVS, CDR2 FNYEAQ. The CDR3 is made up of 14 amino acids. The germline V and J ends were trimmed by 4 bases and 4 bases, with 8 bases remaining between them. The CDR3 bases are TGTGCCAGCAGCTCGGTCCGGGGGGCCAACGTCCTGACTTTC. It specifies CASSSVRGANVLTF.

This chain joins TRBV4-3 and TRBJ2-3, with 7 bases matching TRBD1. The CDR3 spans 18 residues. Germline trimming cut 1 base from V and 0 bases from J; bases unmatched to any gene: 10. CDR1 is LGHNA, CDR2 YSLEER, per germline. CDR3 protein: CASSQAASGQLSTDTQYF. Here the CDR3 DNA reads TGCGCCAGCAGCCAAGCTGCCTCGGGACAGCTTAGCACAGATACGCAGTATTTT.

The rearrangement uses TRBV5-4 and TRBJ1-1; no reliable D call. The CDR3 is 13 amino acids. Looked up from germline, CDR1 is SGHNT and CDR2 is YYREEE (reference sequence). V lost 0 bases, J lost 4 bases, and 7 bases lay in between. In DNA form, the CDR3 reads TGTGCCAGCAGCTTGGCAGGAAGCACTGAAGCTTTCTTT. Translation gives CASSLAGSTEAFF.

The chain joins TRBV19 to TRBJ1-1, with no clear D. Germline V gene lookup returns CDR1 LNHDA and CDR2 SQIVND (reference sequence). This CDR3 is 14 amino acids long. Trimming left V 3 bases short and J 10 bases short, with 18 bases between. The CDR3 bases are TGTGCCAGTAGTATCTTATCGGCAACCCGCGGAGCTTTCTTT. It codes for CASSILSATRGAFF.

Only one count was recorded for this clone. The chain uses TRBV19 and TRBJ2-1, with TRBD1 matching 11 bases. This CDR3 has 17 amino acids. V lost 5 bases to trimming and J lost 2 bases; unmatched junction nucleotides: 8. Germline V gene data show CDR1 as LNHDA and CDR2 as SQIVND (reference sequence). CDR3 residues: CASSLIRDRGAYNEQFF. As DNA, the CDR3 is TGTGCCAGTAGTTTAATCCGGGACAGGGGGGCCTACAATGAGCAGTTCTTC.

This chain uses TRBV9 with TRBJ1-2; 10 bases agree with TRBD1. CDR1 and CDR2 from the germline V gene are SGDLS and YYNGEE. V shed 4 bases and J 3 bases; nucleotides not matched to a gene: 6. There are 15 residues in the CDR3. The CDR3 bases are TGTGCCAGCAGCCCCAGACAGGGGGCTGACTATGGCTACACCTTC. Translation: CASSPRQGADYGYTF.

The V and J genes are TRBV9 and TRBJ2-7; 8 bases are shared with TRBD2. The CDR3 runs 14 residues. Germline CDR1 reads SGDLS; CDR2 reads YYNGEE. V lost 4 bases, J lost 5 bases, and 8 bases stayed unmatched. The CDR3 is CASSFSGGRDEQYF. CDR3 coding DNA: TGTGCCAGCAGCTTTTCGGGGGGGCGGGACGAGCAGTACTTC. The full variable domain, completed using reference TRBV9 and TRBJ2-7, is DSGVTQTPKHLITATGQRVTLRCSPRSGDLSVYWYQQSLDQGLQFLIQYYNGEERAKGNILERFSAQQFPDLHSELNLSSLELGDSALYFCASSFSGGRDEQYFGPGTRLTVT.

The V gene is TRBV19, the J gene TRBJ2-7; a possible D gene is TRBD1 (5 bases). The CDR3 is 15 amino acids. Trimming took off 1 base at V and 3 bases at J, with 13 bases between the two ends. Germline CDR1 and CDR2: LNHDA and SQIVND (reference sequence). CDR3 nucleotide sequence: TGTGCCAGTAGTATAGCTGCAGGGTCTGACTACGAGCAGTACTTC. Its translation: CASSIAAGSDYEQYF. The full variable domain, in which reference TRBV19 and TRBJ2-7 provide the parts outside the CDR3, is DGGITQSPKYLFRKEGQNVTLSCEQNLNHDAMYWYRQDPGQGLRLIYYSQIVNDFQKGDIAEGYSVSREKKESFPLTVTSAQKNPTAFYLCASSIAAGSDYEQYFGPGTRLTVT.

The chain joins TRBV5-1 to TRBJ2-6; D gene unclear. CDR1 is SGHRS and CDR2 is YFSETQ in the germline V gene. V lost 0 bases and J 4 bases, leaving 5 bases between the germline ends. There are 14 residues in the CDR3. DNA for the CDR3: TGCGCCAGCAGCTTGGGGGCCGGGGCCAACGTCCTGACTTTC. Encoded protein: CASSLGAGANVLTF. Supplemented by reference TRBV5-1 and TRBJ2-6, the full variable domain reads KAGVTQTPRYLIKTRGQQVTLSCSPISGHRSVSWYQQTPGQGLQFLFEYFSETQRNKGNFPGRFSGRQFSNSRSEMNVSTLELGDSALYLCASSLGAGANVLTFGAGSRLTVL.

This chain uses TRBV15 with TRBJ2-1, with D uncertain. V gave up 1 base and J gave up 0 bases, with 16 bases separating them. CDR3 length equals 18 residues. In germline, CDR1 is LNHNV, CDR2 YYDKDF (reference sequence). The CDR3 bases are TGTGCCACCAGCAGAGGGTTCGCCCAGGTCAGCTCCTACAATGAGCAGTTCTTC. This encodes CATSRGFAQVSSYNEQFF.

The chain is built from TRBV12-3 or TRBV12-4 and TRBJ1-5; TRBD1 agrees at 7 bases. With 5 bases clipped from V and 2 bases from J, the junction kept 0 bases outside the gene matches. The CDR3 sequence is 13 residues long. CDR3 amino acids: CASSQGGNQPQHF. As DNA, the CDR3 is TGTGCCAGCAGTCAGGGGGGCAATCAGCCCCAGCATTTT.

The rearrangement joins TRBV7-9 to TRBJ1-2; D possibly corresponds to TRBD1 (5 bases). Germline V CDR1 and CDR2: SEHNR, FQNEAQ (reference sequence). This CDR3 is built from 17 residues. V was shortened by 4 bases and J by 0 bases, with 18 bases between the two germline ends. CDR3 residues: CASSSSGAGSPNYGYTF. As DNA, the CDR3 is TGTGCCAGCAGCTCTAGCGGGGCGGGGTCTCCTAACTATGGCTACACCTTC. Full variable domain (outside the CDR3, taken from reference TRBV7-9 and TRBJ1-2): DTGVSQNPRHKITKRGQNVTFRCDPISEHNRLYWYRQTLGQGPEFLTYFQNEAQLEKSRLLSDRFSAERPKGSFSTLEIQRTEQGDSAMYLCASSSSGAGSPNYGYTFGSGTRLTVV.

J is TRBJ2-7 and V is TRBV3-1 (or the pseudogene TRBV3-2), with D possibly TRBD2 on 5 matching bases. The germline V and J ends were trimmed by 5 bases and 7 bases, with 12 bases remaining between them. The germline V gene has CDR1 LGHDT and CDR2 YNNKEL (reference sequence). The CDR3 sequence is 12 residues long. The CDR3 loop is CASSYSSGEQYF. The DNA of the CDR3 is TGTGCCAGCAGCTACTCTTCGGGGGAGCAGTACTTC.